These T cell receptor beta chains were read from a single sample in a study of T cell clonotyping in hematopoietic cell transplantation. Assay: immunoSEQ multiplex PCR; the TCRdb copy retains only in-frame clones and omits some. The table lists about 38,000 clones, over 85% of them singletons. This specimen consisted of peripheral blood mononuclear cells, obtained before stem cell transplant. All receptors derive from a man in his forties with chronic myeloid leukemia. Some clones in this sample may be carry-over from other donors' samples. CDR3s include the opening cysteine and the closing phenylalanine or tryptophan. A D gene is named only where the DNA matches it firmly. Expanded clones are given a class, and other clones once, few, many or no size at all.

CASSILDQPQHF TGTGCCAGTAGTATTTTGGACCAGCCCCAGCATTTT . . TRBJ1-5 12 TRBV19
CASRPGGGSNQPQHF TGTGCCAGCAGGCCCGGGGGTGGTAGCAATCAGCCCCAGCATTTT . . TRBJ1-5 15 TRBV5-5
CASRTSGGTYEQYF TGTGCCAGCAGAACAAGCGGGGGTACCTACGAGCAGTACTTC TRBD2 once TRBJ2-7 14 TRBV27
CASSILAGGTGTQYF TGTGCCAGCAGTATCCTAGCGGGGGGGACAGGTACGCAGTATTTT TRBD2 . TRBJ2-3 15 TRBV2
CASSLDRVADTQYF TGTGCCAGCAGCTTGGACAGGGTGGCAGACACGCAGTATTTT . . TRBJ2-3 14 TRBV5-4
CASSQPGKKGAYNEQFF TGCGCCAGCAGCCAACCGGGGAAAAAGGGGGCTTACAATGAGCAGTTCTTC TRBD1 . TRBJ2-1 17 TRBV4-1
CAWSVRREAFNYGYTF TGTGCCTGGAGTGTACGTAGGGAAGCCTTCAACTATGGCTACACCTTC . few TRBJ1-2 16 TRBV30
CASSQSLVGRKVTDTQYF TGCGCCAGCAGTCAATCCTTGGTTGGACGGAAAGTCACAGATACGCAGTATTTT . . TRBJ2-3 18 TRBV23-1
CASSPRGMPNQPQHF TGTGCCAGCAGCCCGAGGGGGATGCCCAATCAGCCCCAGCATTTT . . TRBJ1-5 15 TRBV5-6
CASSFGENTEAFF TGCGCCAGCAGCTTTGGGGAGAACACTGAAGCTTTCTTT . . TRBJ1-1 13 TRBV5-1
CASSSLFGDEQFF TGTGCCAGCAGTTCTTTATTCGGCGATGAGCAGTTCTTC . . TRBJ2-1 13 TRBV27
CASSFEMNTEAFF TGTGCCAGCAGCTTTGAGATGAACACTGAAGCTTTCTTT . once TRBJ1-1 13 TRBV11-3
CASSFRGGRVLFF TGTGCCAGCAGTTTCCGGGGGGGAAGGGTGCTGTTTTTT . . TRBJ1-4 13 TRBV28
CASLGAGELFF TGTGCCAGCCTCGGGGCCGGGGAGCTGTTTTTT . . TRBJ2-2 11 TRBV6-5
CASSSRTSGGIESLSGANVLTF TGTGCCAGCAGCTCCAGGACTAGCGGGGGGATCGAATCTCTCTCTGGGGCCAACGTCCTGACTTTC TRBD2 . TRBJ2-6 22 TRBV7-3
CASSQDQGVNYGYTF TGCGCCAGCAGCCAAGATCAGGGAGTTAACTATGGCTACACCTTC . . TRBJ1-2 15 TRBV4-3
CASSPGTGTTDTQYF TGTGCCAGCAGCCCCGGGACAGGGACGACAGATACGCAGTATTTT TRBD1 . TRBJ2-3 15 TRBV6-6
CASSPVVDTQYF TGTGCCAGCAGCCCGGTGGTAGATACGCAGTATTTT . . TRBJ2-3 12 TRBV5-5
CASSLGPGGSVDEQYF TGTGCCAGCAGCTTAGGACCCGGTGGCAGTGTGGACGAGCAGTACTTC . . TRBJ2-7 16 TRBV11-2
CASSLLQGAGEKLFF TGTGCCAGCAGCTTGTTACAGGGAGCGGGTGAAAAACTGTTTTTT . . TRBJ1-4 15 TRBV5-6
CASSLGQGFTSGYTF TGTGCCAGCAGTCTAGGACAGGGGTTTACGTCAGGCTACACCTTC TRBD1 once TRBJ1-2 15 TRBV6-5
CASSQTGQETQYF TGTGCTAGCAGCCAGACCGGCCAAGAGACCCAGTACTTC . . TRBJ2-5 13 TRBV7-7
CASSLEGGRLYGYTF TGTGCCAGCAGCCTCGAGGGTGGGAGACTCTATGGCTACACCTTC . once TRBJ1-2 15 TRBV5-6
CASSLEGTGNQPQHF TGTGCCAGCAGCTTAGAAGGGACAGGTAATCAGCCCCAGCATTTT TRBD1 . TRBJ1-5 15 TRBV7-2
CAWNRGNQPQHF TGTGCCTGGAATAGGGGCAATCAGCCCCAGCATTTT . . TRBJ1-5 12 TRBV30
CASSENGNPNTEAFF TGTGCCAGCAGTGAAAACGGTAATCCGAACACTGAAGCTTTCTTT . . TRBJ1-1 15 TRBV2
CAWSVSVNTEAFF TGTGCCTGGAGTGTGTCAGTCAACACTGAAGCTTTCTTT . . TRBJ1-1 13 TRBV30
CASGPGQGADTDTQYF TGTGCCAGCGGCCCCGGACAGGGGGCGGACACAGATACGCAGTATTTT TRBD1 . TRBJ2-3 16 TRBV28
CASSLGPEHLSRF TGTGCCAGCAGCTTAGGCCCAGAACACCTGTCTAGATTT . once TRBJ1-1 13 TRBV11-2
CASSQDVGLSTSTDTQYF TGCGCCAGCAGCCAAGATGTGGGACTATCAACTAGCACAGATACGCAGTATTTT TRBD2 . TRBJ2-3 18 TRBV4-1
CASTAGTSGANVLTF TGCGCCAGCACAGCAGGCACTTCTGGGGCCAACGTCCTGACTTTC . . TRBJ2-6 15 TRBV5-1
CASTPNRDYVKDTQYF TGTGCCAGTACCCCGAACCGGGACTATGTTAAAGATACGCAGTATTTT TRBD2 . TRBJ2-3 16 TRBV19
CASSLFSGGAYEQYF TGCGCCAGCAGCTTGTTTAGCGGGGGGGCCTACGAGCAGTACTTC TRBD2 . TRBJ2-7 15 TRBV5-1
CASSYLVGRTLYEQYF TGTGCCAGCAGTTACTTAGTGGGCAGGACTCTCTACGAGCAGTACTTC . . TRBJ2-7 16 TRBV28
CSVALVRDSYEQYF TGCAGCGTCGCCTTGGTCAGGGACTCCTACGAGCAGTACTTC . . TRBJ2-7 14 TRBV29-1
CASSSGTGITEAFF TGTGCCAGCAGTTCCGGGACAGGAATAACTGAAGCTTTCTTT TRBD1 . TRBJ1-1 14 TRBV28
CASSPPGQGWTEAFF TGTGCCAGCAGCCCGCCGGGACAGGGGTGGACTGAAGCTTTCTTT TRBD1 . TRBJ1-1 15 TRBV9
CASSPGPNYGYTF TGTGCCAGCAGCCCCGGACCCAACTATGGCTACACCTTC . . TRBJ1-2 13 TRBV4-2
CASSFFGSEAQYF TGTGCCAGCAGCTTCTTCGGGTCCGAGGCCCAGTACTTC . . TRBJ2-5 13 TRBV5-4
CASSMARRPGEGGYTF TGTGCCAGTAGTATGGCCCGTCGGCCGGGGGAAGGGGGCTACACCTTC . . TRBJ1-2 16 TRBV19
CAWSNPEYDGYTF TGTGCCTGGAGTAACCCAGAATATGATGGCTACACCTTC . . TRBJ1-2 13 TRBV30
CAISESGLTGEGIYNEQFF TGTGCCATCAGTGAGTCTGGGTTGACAGGGGAGGGGATCTACAATGAGCAGTTCTTC . . TRBJ2-1 19 TRBV10-3
CASRRGPGNTIYF TGTGCCAGCAGGCGAGGTCCTGGAAACACCATATATTTT . . TRBJ1-3 13 TRBV2
CASSSPGQGGGYTF TGTGCCAGCAGTTCCCCGGGACAGGGGGGTGGCTACACCTTC TRBD1 . TRBJ1-2 14 TRBV28
CASSILWGDGNEKLFF TGTGCCAGTAGTATATTGTGGGGGGATGGTAATGAAAAACTGTTTTTT . . TRBJ1-4 16 TRBV19
CASSFGQTYEQYF TGTGCCAGCAGCTTCGGACAGACCTACGAGCAGTACTTC . once TRBJ2-7 13 TRBV7-2
CASKGPIHNEQFF TGTGCCAGCAAGGGCCCAATACACAATGAGCAGTTCTTC . . TRBJ2-1 13 TRBV2
CASSFRGGGTDTQYF TGTGCCAGCAGTTTTCGGGGAGGAGGCACAGATACGCAGTATTTT . . TRBJ2-3 15 TRBV28
CSARTTYEQYF TGCAGTGCTAGAACCACCTACGAGCAGTACTTC . . TRBJ2-7 11 TRBV20-1
CASSPRLREQYF TGTGCCAGCAGCCCCCGCCTCCGCGAGCAGTACTTC . . TRBJ2-7 12 TRBV7-9
CASSNLGRTTEAFF TGTGCCAGTAGTAACCTGGGGAGGACCACTGAAGCTTTCTTT . . TRBJ1-1 14 TRBV19
CASSLRGLGNTIYF TGTGCCAGCAGCTTAAGAGGGTTGGGAAACACCATATATTTT . . TRBJ1-3 14 TRBV13
CASSPAGSPATNEKLFF TGTGCCAGCTCACCGGCAGGATCCCCTGCAACTAATGAAAAACTGTTTTTT . . TRBJ1-4 17 TRBV18
CASSLTPTGGVGYTF TGTGCCAGCAGCTTAACCCCCACAGGGGGCGTTGGCTACACCTTC TRBD1 . TRBJ1-2 15 TRBV11-3
CASSQGLGIVNEQYF TGTGCCAGCAGCCAGGGCCTTGGCATAGTCAACGAGCAGTACTTC . . TRBJ2-7 15 TRBV11-3
CASSPGGGSDTQYF TGTGCCAGCAGCCCCGGCGGCGGATCCGATACGCAGTATTTT . . TRBJ2-3 14 TRBV6-1
CASSLGWPGITEAFF TGTGCCAGCAGCTTAGGATGGCCGGGGATCACTGAAGCTTTCTTT . once TRBJ1-1 15 TRBV7-2